A single sample is the source of the 13 T cell receptor beta chains below, sequenced in a study of breast tumors, draining lymph nodes, adjacent tissues. TCRdb analysed the multiplex PCR reads with MiXCR anew, one entry per CDR3 protein. The sample records 14,000 to 15,000 distinct CDR3 sequences, around 50% being singletons. Material: tumor-adjacent breast tissue. These receptors were taken from a female donor with breast cancer. Some clones in this sample may be carry-over from other donors' samples.

The CDR3 bases are TGTGCCAGCAGCCGCGGGACCTATGGCTACACCTTC. Its protein is CASSRGTYGYTF. This rearrangement joins TRBV7-9 to TRBJ1-2; D may be TRBD1 (5 bases). The CDR3 has 12 residues. Trimming pared 5 bases from V and 4 bases from J, leaving 8 bases between. CDR1 SEHNR and CDR2 FQNEAQ come from the germline V gene (reference sequence).

This clonotype was counted once. This sequence joins TRBV7-6 and TRBJ1-5; TRBD1 aligns across 9 bases. The V and J ends lost 1 base and 5 bases, in that order; junction bases with no gene match: 3. This CDR3 has 15 residues. CDR1 is SGHVS, CDR2 FNYEAQ, per germline. CDR3 residues: CASSLGTGDHQPQHF. The CDR3 DNA reads as TGTGCCAGCAGCTTAGGGACAGGGGATCATCAGCCCCAGCATTTT. Together with reference TRBV7-6 and TRBJ1-5, the CDR3 gives the full variable domain: GAGVSQSPRYKVTKRGQDVALRCDPISGHVSLYWYRQALGQGPEFLTYFNYEAQQDKSGLPNDRFSAERPEGSISTLTIQRTEQRDSAMYRCASSLGTGDHQPQHFGDGTRLSIL.

By frequency in the sample, this clonotype is medium-sized. CDR3 residues: CASSVGWGRYEQYF. The CDR3 region has the DNA TGTGCCAGCAGTGTTGGCTGGGGGCGCTACGAGCAGTACTTC. This sequence joins TRBV6-1 and TRBJ2-7; a weak D match, TRBD1 (6 bases). The V end lost 4 bases, the J end lost 3 bases, and 13 bases lay between the germline ends. This CDR3 region has 14 residues. Germline V gene data show CDR1 as MNHNS and CDR2 as SASEGT.

This clonotype counts as medium-sized. This chain links TRBV7-9 with TRBJ2-7, with 7 bases lining up with TRBD2. With V trimmed by 4 bases and J by 3 bases, 6 bases remained unmatched. Germline V gives CDR1 SEHNR, CDR2 FQNEAQ (reference sequence). The CDR3 spans 14 residues. For the CDR3, the DNA is TGTGCCAGCAGCTCAGTAGGCGGGAGCTACGAGCAGTACTTC. Protein: CASSSVGGSYEQYF.

This clonotype was picked up many times. This chain joins TRBV6-6 and TRBJ2-1, with D perhaps given as TRBD1 or TRBD2 (5 bases each). V was pared by 5 bases and J by 4 bases, with 15 bases between. Germline loops: CDR1 MNHNY, CDR2 SVGAGI (reference sequence). This CDR3 has 15 amino acids. CDR3 loop: CASSHGRDGYNEQFF. The DNA for the CDR3 is TGTGCCAGCAGTCACGGACGGGACGGATACAATGAGCAGTTCTTC.

The CDR3 DNA is TGTGCCAGCAGTAGACAGGGAAGCTACGAGCAGTGCGTC. Protein product: CASSRQGSYEQCV. The chain combines TRBV6-1 with TRBJ2-7; 7 bases fit TRBD1. The CDR3 covers 13 residues. Germline V gene sequence: CDR1 MNHNS, CDR2 SASEGT.

The chain carries TRBV29-1 and TRBJ2-7, with no clear D. This CDR3 has 11 amino acids. CDR1 and CDR2 (germline): SQVTM, ANQGSEA. Trimming took off 4 bases at V and 3 bases at J, with 7 bases between the two ends. This CDR3 is CSVVVNYEQYF. The CDR3 DNA sequence: TGCAGCGTTGTCGTGAACTACGAGCAGTACTTC.

This clonotype was seen ten or more times. The gene calls are TRBV20-1 and TRBJ2-3, with D perhaps TRBD1 (6 bases). Trimming pared 1 base from V and 2 bases from J, leaving 19 bases between. The CDR3 has 17 amino acids. Per germline, CDR1 DFQATT and CDR2 SNEGSKA (reference sequence). Here the CDR3 DNA reads TGCAGTGCTAGAGTTCCTAGACAGGCCGAATACACAGATACGCAGTATTTT. Amino acid sequence: CSARVPRQAEYTDTQYF.

V gene TRBV3-1 combines with J gene TRBJ2-1; 13 nucleotides agree with TRBD2. CDR3 length: 14 amino acids. Germline loops: CDR1 LGHDT, CDR2 YNNKEL (reference sequence). The J segment lost 7 bases and the V segment lost 6 bases, leaving 3 bases of the junction unmatched. CDR3 protein: CASRQTSGRNEQFF. The CDR3 DNA reads TGTGCCAGCAGACAGACTAGCGGGAGGAATGAGCAGTTCTTC.

This clonotype rates as medium-sized. The gene calls are TRBV6-5 and TRBJ1-3, with TRBD1 as a possible D gene (6 bases). The germline V gene has CDR1 MNHEY and CDR2 SVGAGI. V was trimmed by 0 bases and J by 7 bases, leaving 10 bases between them. This CDR3 is built from 14 residues. The CDR3 DNA is TGTGCCAGCAGTTACTCACAGGGACGGAACACCATATATTTT. The encoded protein is CASSYSQGRNTIYF.

This clonotype was seen many times. A much larger clone lies one base from this, so it may be a read error. The rearrangement uses TRBV9 and TRBJ2-5; D gene uncertain. This CDR3 comprises 15 residues. Per the germline V gene, CDR1 is SGDLS and CDR2 is YYNGEE. CDR3: CASSVGTLNQETPYF. CDR3 coding DNA: TGTGCCAGCAGCGTTGGCACGTTGAACCAAGAGACCCCGTACTTC.

This clonotype was seen many times. A much bigger clone sits one base away, suggesting this may be a read error. The rearrangement uses TRBV5-4 and TRBJ2-1; D is possibly TRBD1 or TRBD2 (5 bases each). The CDR3 has 15 amino acids. Trimming cost V 4 bases and J 0 bases, with 11 bases left between them. Germline loops: CDR1 SGHNT, CDR2 YYREEE (reference sequence). CDR3 nucleotide sequence: TGTGCCAGCAGCCCCGAGGGGACCTCCTACAATGAGCAGTTCTTC. Its protein product is CASSPEGTSYNEQFF.

This clonotype appeared many times. V and J are TRBV19 and TRBJ2-2, with 9 bases matching TRBD1. Germline values: CDR1 LNHDA, CDR2 SQIVND (reference sequence). V was pared by 6 bases and J by 5 bases, with 1 base of the junction left unmatched. The CDR3 is 13 amino acids. The CDR3 nucleotides read TGTGCCAGTAGGGGACAGGGAACCGGGGAGCTGTTTTTT. Translation: CASRGQGTGELFF.